This T cell receptor beta chain was identified during a study of radiation and T cells in renal cell carcinoma. V lost 10 bases, J lost 0 bases, and 11 bases stayed unmatched. Germline-derived CDR1 and CDR2 are SGHRS and YFSETQ. This CDR3 comprises 17 residues. TCRdb's table, derived via immunoSEQ multiplex PCR, lists solely in-frame clones and lacks some. The sample has about 130,000 clones, 88% seen once; the top ten hold almost 6%. Time point given: blood 2 weeks post-SBRT. Treatment described: 15 Gy SBRT to primary tumor, nephrectomy 4 weeks later. Radiation-treated patients gave blood at baseline, week 2 and week 4.

The receptor's source is an older woman with renal cell carcinoma. The sample was blood, taken from a patient whose treatment included radiotherapy and nephrectomy. The gene calls are TRBV5-1 and TRBJ1-3, with 12 nucleotides matching TRBD1. The chain's CDR3 is CAQTGQGAGNSGNTIYF. The CDR3 DNA reads as TGCGCCCAGACGGGACAGGGGGCGGGTAACTCTGGAAACACCATATATTTT.